The 23 T cell receptor beta chains presented below share a single source sample, sequenced in a study of blood T cell repertoires in COVID-19. Produced via immunoSEQ multiplex PCR; TCRdb's table is partial and in-frame only. The data contain roughly 78,000 clones, approximately 86% of them seen just once; the ten biggest clones take up roughly 2%. The sequenced material came from peripheral blood. The receptors were gathered from a woman aged 60-75 years with acute or convalescent COVID-19.

The V and J genes are TRBV24-1 and TRBJ1-5, with TRBD1 matching over 9 bases. CDR3 size: 15 residues. The germline gives CDR1 KGHDR, CDR2 SFDVKD. J was trimmed by 5 bases and V by 5 bases; bases with no gene match: 6. Here the CDR3 DNA reads TGTGCCACCAGTGGGGACGGGGACAGGGATCAGCCCCAGCATTTT. It encodes CATSGDGDRDQPQHF.

CDR3 in DNA: TGCGCCAGCAGCCCGCAACGACAGTCGGAAGGGGACACTGAAGCTTTCTTT. This translates into CASSPQRQSEGDTEAFF. The chain joins TRBV4-3 to TRBJ1-1, with D maybe TRBD1 (5 bases). This CDR3 contains 17 residues. Germline CDR1 LGHNA, CDR2 YSLEER. Trimming removed 4 bases at V and 3 bases at J, with 21 bases between.

The chain recombines TRBV19 with TRBJ2-5; 7 bases line up with TRBD2. Trimming took 3 bases from V and 5 from J; bases not matched to a gene: 9. The CDR3 loop spans 15 amino acids. Germline values: CDR1 LNHDA, CDR2 SQIVND (reference sequence). CDR3: CASSIMGGPGETQYF. DNA of the CDR3: TGTGCCAGTAGTATTATGGGAGGGCCCGGTGAGACCCAGTACTTC.

This chain links TRBV5-1 with TRBJ2-5, with D uncertain. V gave up 4 bases and J gave up 5 bases, with 12 bases separating them. The CDR3 spans 13 residues. CDR1 is SGHRS, CDR2 YFSETQ, per germline. The CDR3 coding sequence is TGCGCCAGCAGCCAACAGAGCAGGGAGACCCAGTACTTC. The encoded protein is CASSQQSRETQYF.

Here the CDR3 reads CASSEYPRVIRRYEQYF. The CDR3 DNA sequence: TGCGCCAGCAGTGAGTATCCCCGGGTAATACGTCGCTACGAGCAGTACTTC. The chain employs TRBV10-2 and TRBJ2-7; D gene ambiguous. The CDR3 contains 17 residues. Germline CDR1 is WSHSY and CDR2 is SAAADI. V gave up 1 base and J gave up 3 bases, with 19 bases separating them.

The chain is built from TRBV28 and TRBJ1-5, with 7 bases lining up with TRBD1. The CDR3 has 16 residues. V lost 1 base to trimming and J lost 3 bases; unmatched junction nucleotides: 6. Germline V gene lookup returns CDR1 MDHEN and CDR2 SYDVKM. The CDR3 DNA reads as TGTGCCAGCAGTTTATTCGGCAGGGGGTTCAATCAGCCCCAGCATTTT. Encoded protein: CASSLFGRGFNQPQHF.

The V and J genes are TRBV28 and TRBJ2-7; TRBD1 is a possible D gene (5 bases). Germline V gene sequence: CDR1 MDHEN, CDR2 SYDVKM. Trimming stripped 5 bases from V and 6 bases from J, with 11 bases between. The CDR3 is made up of 12 amino acids. This chain's CDR3 is CASSPQGSEQYF. The CDR3 DNA reads TGTGCCAGCAGTCCTCAGGGAAGCGAGCAGTACTTC.

This clone was recorded only once. The genes are TRBV4-1 and TRBJ1-1; D is unclear. Germline V gives CDR1 MGHRA, CDR2 YSYEKL. CDR3 length: 15 residues. V was cut by 3 bases and J by 0 bases, with 11 bases left in between. CDR3 bases: TGCGCCAGCAGCCAGATAGAAGTGATGAACACTGAAGCTTTCTTT. Amino acid sequence: CASSQIEVMNTEAFF.

This chain joins TRBV7-2 and TRBJ1-1, with D uncertain. The germline V and J ends were trimmed by 0 bases and 2 bases, with 4 bases remaining between them. The CDR3 contains 13 residues. The germline gives CDR1 SGHTA, CDR2 FQGNSA. CDR3 nucleotide sequence: TGTGCCAGCAGCTTAGCCCTTAACACTGAAGCTTTCTTT. It codes for CASSLALNTEAFF.

The rearrangement uses TRBV10-3 and TRBJ1-4; D may be TRBD1 (5 bases). From germline, CDR1 is ENHRY and CDR2 SYGVKD. V was trimmed by 6 bases and J by 4 bases, leaving 12 bases between them. The length of the CDR3 is 14 residues. The CDR3 sequence is CAIRPGLFNEKLFF. In DNA form, the CDR3 reads TGTGCCATCAGACCGGGACTGTTTAATGAAAAACTGTTTTTT.

This clone showed up just a few times. The rearrangement joins TRBV6-2 or TRBV6-3 to TRBJ1-2; 9 positions agree with TRBD1. In germline, CDR1 is MNHEY, CDR2 SVGEGT. The CDR3 is 13 amino acids. V lost 5 bases and J lost 5; bases outside the gene matches: 3. The DNA for the CDR3 is TGTGCCAGCAGTAAGGACAGGGGATATGGCTACACCTTC. It specifies CASSKDRGYGYTF.

This chain joins TRBV7-2 and TRBJ1-2, with 10 bases fitting TRBD1. The V gene's germline CDR1 is SGHTA and CDR2 FQGNSA. V gave up 6 bases and J gave up 4 bases; unmatched junction bases: 5. This CDR3 contains 14 residues. CDR3 residues: CASRRDRGSYGYTF. The CDR3 nucleotides read TGTGCCAGCAGACGGGACAGGGGATCCTATGGCTACACCTTC.

This rearrangement joins TRBV6-2 or TRBV6-3 to TRBJ2-7, with 9 bases aligning to TRBD1. The J segment lost 3 bases and the V segment lost 4 bases, leaving 10 bases of the junction unmatched. The CDR3 contains 16 residues. Germline CDR1 is MNHEY and CDR2 is SVGEGT. CDR3 region: CASSSAGTGRLYEQYF. The DNA of the CDR3 is TGTGCCAGCAGTTCTGCCGGGACAGGGCGCCTCTACGAGCAGTACTTC.

The chain uses TRBV3-1 (or the pseudogene TRBV3-2) and TRBJ2-1, with 8 bases fitting TRBD1. The germline V gene has CDR1 LGHDT and CDR2 YNNKEL (reference sequence). The CDR3 totals 15 residues. With V trimmed by 4 bases and J by 4 bases, 6 bases remained unmatched. CDR3 nucleotide sequence: TGTGCCAGCAGCCCATCGGACAGGGAGTACAATGAGCAGTTCTTC. Translated, it gives CASSPSDREYNEQFF.

The J gene is TRBJ2-7, the V gene TRBV28; a weak D match, TRBD1 (5 bases). The CDR3 extends over 13 amino acids. Looked up from germline, CDR1 is MDHEN and CDR2 is SYDVKM. Trimming took off 4 bases at V and 3 bases at J, with 10 bases between the two ends. The CDR3 loop reads CASSSGHIYEQYF. The CDR3 bases are TGTGCCAGCAGTTCCGGACACATCTACGAGCAGTACTTC.

This chain uses TRBV6-6 with TRBJ1-5; 9 positions match TRBD1. This CDR3 has 13 amino acids. The J segment lost 9 bases and the V segment lost 6 bases, leaving 6 bases of the junction unmatched. CDR1 is MNHNY, CDR2 SVGAGI, per germline (reference sequence). This CDR3 reads CASSRGQGLPQHF. For the CDR3, the DNA is TGTGCCAGCAGCCGGGGACAGGGCCTGCCCCAGCATTTT.

This chain joins TRBV7-9 and TRBJ2-1, with 13 positions matching TRBD2. The V and J ends lost 5 bases and 6 bases, in that order; junction bases with no gene match: 4. The CDR3 contains 15 residues. Per germline, CDR1 SEHNR and CDR2 FQNEAQ (reference sequence). CDR3 in amino acids: CASSGTSGGANEQFF. CDR3 in DNA: TGTGCCAGCAGCGGAACTAGCGGGGGGGCCAATGAGCAGTTCTTC.

This clone was detected only a few times. J is TRBJ2-7 and V is TRBV6-5; 7 bases align to TRBD1. There are 15 residues in the CDR3. The germline V gene has CDR1 MNHEY and CDR2 SVGAGI. Trimming removed 5 bases from V and 1 base from J; junction bases left unmatched: 8. CDR3 region: CASSRGGPLSYEQYF. The DNA of the CDR3 is TGTGCCAGCAGTCGAGGGGGCCCCCTGTCCTACGAGCAGTACTTC.

The J gene is TRBJ2-1, the V gene TRBV25-1, with D unclear. This CDR3 is built from 11 residues. Germline V lookup: CDR1 MGHDK, CDR2 SYGVNS. The ends were cut back, 4 bases at V and 12 bases at J, with 10 bases in the middle. This chain's CDR3 is CASSATFGQFF. DNA of the CDR3: TGTGCCAGCAGTGCGACATTTGGGCAGTTCTTC.

The V call is TRBV28, the J call TRBJ2-4, with D tentatively TRBD1 (6 bases). Germline lookup yields CDR1 MDHEN and CDR2 SYDVKM. This CDR3 has 16 amino acids. Trimming stripped 3 bases from V and 4 bases from J, with 16 bases between. The CDR3 region has the DNA TGTGCCAGCAGTTTCGGCGGCGGGCAGGGGAAAAACATTCAGTACTTC. It specifies CASSFGGGQGKNIQYF.

J is TRBJ1-2 and V is TRBV7-9; D perhaps matches TRBD1 (5 bases). The CDR3 covers 13 residues. Trimming pared 8 bases from V and 6 bases from J, leaving 16 bases between. The germline V gene has CDR1 SEHNR and CDR2 FQNEAQ (reference sequence). CDR3 DNA sequence: TGTGCCAGCCTGGACACCTGGGGCGATGGCTACACCTTC. Protein product: CASLDTWGDGYTF.

The chain is built from TRBV10-3 and TRBJ2-7, with D possibly being TRBD1 (5 bases). Germline V gives CDR1 ENHRY, CDR2 SYGVKD. This CDR3 region has 12 residues. V lost 8 bases, J lost 0 bases, and 8 bases lay in between. The CDR3 is CAISGPSYEQYF. The DNA of the CDR3 is TGTGCCATCTCAGGGCCCTCCTACGAGCAGTACTTC.

The gene calls are TRBV28 and TRBJ1-1, with D possibly matching TRBD1 (5 bases). The ends were cut back, 0 bases at V and 5 bases at J, with 19 bases in the middle. The CDR3 spans 17 residues. CDR1 and CDR2 (germline): MDHEN, SYDVKM. Here the CDR3 reads CASSLWVGNPKGTEAFF. The DNA of the CDR3 is TGTGCCAGCAGTTTATGGGTGGGAAACCCAAAGGGGACTGAAGCTTTCTTT.